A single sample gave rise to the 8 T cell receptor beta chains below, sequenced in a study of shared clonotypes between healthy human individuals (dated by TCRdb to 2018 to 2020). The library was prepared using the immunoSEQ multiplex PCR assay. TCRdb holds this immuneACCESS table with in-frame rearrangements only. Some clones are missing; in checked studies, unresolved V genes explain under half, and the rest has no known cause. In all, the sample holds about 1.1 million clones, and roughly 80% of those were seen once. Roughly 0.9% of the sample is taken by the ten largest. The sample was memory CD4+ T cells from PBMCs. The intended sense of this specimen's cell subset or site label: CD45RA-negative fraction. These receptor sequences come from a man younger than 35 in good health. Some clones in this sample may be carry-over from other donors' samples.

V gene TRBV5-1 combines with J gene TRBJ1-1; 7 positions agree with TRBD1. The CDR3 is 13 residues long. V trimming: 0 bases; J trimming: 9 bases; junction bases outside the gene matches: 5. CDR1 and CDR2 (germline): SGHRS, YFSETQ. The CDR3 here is CASSLARGYQAFF. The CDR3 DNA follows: TGCGCCAGCAGCTTGGCCAGGGGGTATCAAGCTTTCTTT.

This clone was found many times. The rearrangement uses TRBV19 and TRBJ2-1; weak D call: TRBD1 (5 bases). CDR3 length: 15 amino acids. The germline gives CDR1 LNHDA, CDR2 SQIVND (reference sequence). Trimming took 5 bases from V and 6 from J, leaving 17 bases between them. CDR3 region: CASSERSRGLNEQFF. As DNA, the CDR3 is TGTGCCAGTAGTGAAAGGTCTAGGGGCCTCAATGAGCAGTTCTTC.

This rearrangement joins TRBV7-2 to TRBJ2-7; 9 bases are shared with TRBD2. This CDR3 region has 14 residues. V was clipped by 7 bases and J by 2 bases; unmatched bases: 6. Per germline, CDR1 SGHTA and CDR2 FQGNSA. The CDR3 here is CASTPSGITYEQYF. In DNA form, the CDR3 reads TGTGCCAGCACCCCTAGCGGGATAACCTACGAGCAGTACTTC.

Here the CDR3 reads CASSFSGESTDTQYF. CDR3 sequence (DNA): TGCGCCAGCAGCTTCAGCGGGGAGAGCACAGATACGCAGTATTTT. The J gene is TRBJ2-3, the V gene TRBV5-1; TRBD2 matches 7 bases. With 2 bases clipped from V and 0 bases from J, the junction kept 3 bases outside the gene matches. Germline V lookup: CDR1 SGHRS, CDR2 YFSETQ. CDR3 length: 15 residues.

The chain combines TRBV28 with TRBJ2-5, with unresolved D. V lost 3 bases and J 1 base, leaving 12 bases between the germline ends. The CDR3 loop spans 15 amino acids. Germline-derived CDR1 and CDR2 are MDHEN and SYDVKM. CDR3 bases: TGTGCCAGCAGTTTTTACGGTCGAGGCCAAGAGACCCAGTACTTC. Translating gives CASSFYGRGQETQYF.

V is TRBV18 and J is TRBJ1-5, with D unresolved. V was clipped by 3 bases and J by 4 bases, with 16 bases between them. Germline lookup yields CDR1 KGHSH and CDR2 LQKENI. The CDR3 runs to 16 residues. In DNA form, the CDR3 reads TGTGCCAGCTCACCCGCGGTGGGAGGAAGGAATCAGCCCCAGCATTTT. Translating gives CASSPAVGGRNQPQHF.

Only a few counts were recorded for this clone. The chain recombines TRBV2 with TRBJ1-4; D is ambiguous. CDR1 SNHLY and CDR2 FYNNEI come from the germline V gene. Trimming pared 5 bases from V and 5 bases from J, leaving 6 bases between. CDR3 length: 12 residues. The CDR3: CASSSTNEKLFF. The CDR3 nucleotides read TGTGCCAGCAGTAGCACGAATGAAAAACTGTTTTTT.

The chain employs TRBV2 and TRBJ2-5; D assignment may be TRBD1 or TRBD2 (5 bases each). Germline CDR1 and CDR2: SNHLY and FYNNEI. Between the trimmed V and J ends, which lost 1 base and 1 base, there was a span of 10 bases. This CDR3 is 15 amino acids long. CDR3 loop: CASSEGGSPQETQYF. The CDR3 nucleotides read TGTGCCAGCAGTGAAGGGGGGTCTCCCCAAGAGACCCAGTACTTC.